This T cell receptor (beta chain) was observed in a study of OX40 agonist ivuxolimab in advanced cancers. Study-level information: In this cohort, patients received ivuxolimab, an agonistic anti-OX40 (CD134) antibody. Anti-PD-1, anti-PD-L1 or anti-CTLA-4 therapy given earlier was allowed, and approximately 40% had some.

The data were produced by immunoSEQ multiplex PCR, yet TCRdb's version contains in-frame clones alone and is incomplete. Among around 40,000 clones listed, nearly 85% were seen once. The sequence came from an adult with an advanced solid tumor such as melanoma, head and neck, liver or kidney cancer. The sequenced sample was CD4+ or CD8+ T cells sorted from blood, obtained in a trial of the OX40 agonist ivuxolimab.

The CDR3 loop reads CASSERPRGYTEAFF. CDR3 coding DNA: TGTGCCAGCAGTGAAAGGCCGAGGGGGTACACTGAAGCTTTCTTT. The gene calls are TRBV2 and TRBJ1-1, with D perhaps TRBD1 (6 bases). V was pared by 2 bases and J by 3 bases, with 13 bases between. The germline V gene has CDR1 SNHLY and CDR2 FYNNEI. The CDR3 is made up of 15 amino acids.